A selection of T cell receptor beta chains follows, all from one sample in a study of CD8+CD57+ T cells in acquired aplastic anemia. TCRdb called the reads again in MiXCR, with one record for every CDR3 protein. The table shows 200,000 or so distinct CDR3 sequences, with 64% occurring only once. Sequencing was done on a sample of sorted CD4+, CD8+, or CD8+CD57+ T cells (not recorded which) from PBMCs. These TCRs come from a human donor with severe aplastic anemia or a healthy control (not recorded which). Both conserved end residues are part of each CDR3. D genes are given only for firm matches. The size of a clone is reported for some rows only, either as once, few or many, or as a class for expanded clones.

CDR3aa,CDR3nt,v_gene,d_gene,abundance,j_gene
CASRDGLAGGADTQYF,TGCGCCAGCAGGGATGGACTAGCGGGAGGGGCAGATACGCAGTATTTT,TRBV5-1,TRBD2,-,TRBJ2-3
CASSLGGVRSTGELFF,TGTGCCAGCAGCTTAGGAGGGGTCCGGAGCACCGGGGAGCTGTTTTTT,TRBV7-6,-,-,TRBJ2-2
CASSSPTGQENEKLFF,TGTGCCAGCAGCTCCCCCACGGGACAAGAGAATGAAAAACTGTTTTTT,TRBV5-4,-,many,TRBJ1-4
CASSLAGQGPGRSYNETQYF,TGTGCCAGCAGCTTAGCGGGCCAGGGTCCGGGCCGGTCCTACAATGAGACCCAGTACTTC,TRBV7-6,-,-,TRBJ2-5
CATSPGDTEAFF,TGTGCCACCAGTCCAGGGGACACTGAAGCTTTCTTT,TRBV24-1,-,-,TRBJ1-1
CASDSSKHKRIMEAFF,TGTGCCAGCGACAGTTCCAAACATAAGCGGATTATGGAAGCTTTCTTT,TRBV7-9,-,-,TRBJ1-1
CASSERGGPGELFF,TGTGCCAGCAGTGAGCGGGGGGGCCCCGGGGAGCTGTTTTTT,TRBV10-1,TRBD2,-,TRBJ2-2
CASSHRGGEQYF,TGTGCCAGCTCCCACCGAGGGGGCGAGCAGTACTTC,TRBV5-8,-,-,TRBJ2-7
CASNLQPNTEAFF,TGTGCCAGCAACCTACAACCGAACACTGAAGCTTTCTTT,TRBV2,-,-,TRBJ1-1
CASSLTGGYSGYTF,TGTGCCAGCAGCCTGACAGGGGGTTATTCTGGCTACACCTTC,TRBV7-9,TRBD1,few,TRBJ1-2
CATSTPVGSREQYF,TGTGCCACCAGCACCCCCGTGGGGAGTCGCGAGCAGTACTTC,TRBV15,-,many,TRBJ2-7
CASSLLGPGLEGKRQYF,TGTGCCAGCAGCTTACTGGGCCCGGGGCTAGAGGGAAAGAGGCAGTATTTT,TRBV7-6,-,few,TRBJ2-3
CASSPYGGAQEQYF,TGTGCCAGCTCACCCTACGGTGGGGCGCAAGAGCAGTACTTC,TRBV18,-,many,TRBJ2-7
CASSADSRHGYTF,TGTGCCAGTAGTGCAGACAGCCGGCATGGCTACACCTTC,TRBV19,-,many,TRBJ1-2
CASSLQGAGYEQYF,TGTGCCAGCAGCTTACAGGGGGCGGGTTACGAGCAGTACTTC,TRBV5-4,TRBD1,many,TRBJ2-7
CASSLDGGEETQYF,TGTGCCAGCAGCTTGGATGGGGGGGAGGAGACCCAGTACTTC,TRBV5-6,TRBD2,-,TRBJ2-5
CASSQVWGYEQYF,TGCGCCAGCAGCCAAGTGTGGGGCTACGAGCAGTACTTC,TRBV4-3,-,-,TRBJ2-7
CASRTTGTLNTEAFF,TGTGCCAGCAGAACGACAGGGACCCTGAACACTGAAGCTTTCTTT,TRBV7-9,TRBD1,-,TRBJ1-1
CASSPPGQMNTEAFF,TGTGCCAGCTCACCACCAGGGCAGATGAACACTGAAGCTTTCTTT,TRBV18,-,-,TRBJ1-1
CASSDGTEVEAFF,TGTGCCAGCAGTGACGGGACAGAAGTTGAAGCTTTCTTT,TRBV2,TRBD1,many,TRBJ1-1
CATSSDRGLSQYF,TGTGCCACCAGCAGCGACAGGGGCCTCTCCCAGTACTTC,TRBV15,TRBD1,-,TRBJ2-7
CASSLLSSANEKLFF,TGTGCCAGCAGCTTACTCAGTTCGGCTAATGAAAAACTGTTTTTT,TRBV7-2,-,-,TRBJ1-4
CASSSSLGGSYEQYF,TGTGCCAGCAGCTCCTCCCTAGGGGGCTCCTACGAGCAGTACTTC,TRBV5-6,-,many,TRBJ2-7
CASSESVNQETQYF,TGTGCCAGCAGTGAATCAGTGAATCAAGAGACCCAGTACTTC,TRBV2,-,-,TRBJ2-5
CASSSVSVGAGSPLHF,TGTGCCAGCAGCTCCGTGTCGGTGGGGGCGGGTTCACCCCTCCACTTT,TRBV7-9,-,-,TRBJ1-6
CSARVQGSMDTQYF,TGCAGTGCTAGAGTTCAGGGATCGATGGATACGCAGTATTTT,TRBV20-1,-,few,TRBJ2-3
CSARSGDQPQHF,TGCAGTGCCCGCTCGGGGGATCAGCCCCAGCATTTT,TRBV20-1,-,-,TRBJ1-5
CASSLGAPGQQYNEQFF,TGTGCCAGCAGCTTAGGCGCTCCGGGACAGCAATACAATGAGCAGTTCTTC,TRBV7-6,TRBD1,-,TRBJ2-1